The 23 T cell receptor beta chains in this list originate from one sample, sequenced in a study of technical replicates of blood from a few donors. Here immunoSEQ multiplex PCR was the method, and the copy in TCRdb shows in-frame clones only, minus some. The table lists about 70,000 clones, over 85% of them singletons. Specimen: T cells isolated from PBMCs. The receptors stem from a human donor in good health.

The chain employs TRBV2 and TRBJ2-7; TRBD2 aligns across 15 bases. The junction had 7 bases not matched to a gene; V was cut back by 7 bases and J by 6 bases. The CDR3 length is 15 residues. Per germline, CDR1 SNHLY and CDR2 FYNNEI. The CDR3 DNA sequence: TGTGCCAGCACCTTTGGACTAGCGGGGGGGGGCGAGCAGTACTTC. The encoded protein is CASTFGLAGGGEQYF. The full variable domain, completed using reference TRBV2 and TRBJ2-7, is EPEVTQTPSHQVTQMGQEVILRCVPISNHLYFYWYRQILGQKVEFLVSFYNNEISEKSEIFDDQFSVERPDGSNFTLKIRSTKLEDSAMYFCASTFGLAGGGEQYFGPGTRLTVT.

The chain employs TRBV7-3 and TRBJ2-3, with 7 bases lining up with TRBD2. This CDR3 spans 14 amino acids. V gave up 7 bases and J gave up 0 bases; unmatched junction bases: 4. The germline V gene has CDR1 SGHTA and CDR2 FQGTGA. CDR3 coding DNA: TGTGCCAGCAAGGCGGGAGCGAGCACAGATACGCAGTATTTT. Amino acid sequence: CASKAGASTDTQYF.

The rearrangement joins TRBV27 to TRBJ2-2, with a weak D call TRBD1 (6 bases). Trimming cost V 1 base and J 2 bases, with 14 bases left between them. Per germline, CDR1 MNHEY and CDR2 SMNVEV (reference sequence). CDR3 size: 17 residues. CDR3 in amino acids: CASSLLGGWTNTGELFF. The CDR3 coding sequence is TGTGCCAGCAGTTTATTAGGGGGATGGACAAACACCGGGGAGCTGTTTTTT.

The chain combines TRBV29-1 with TRBJ1-4; D may be TRBD1 (5 bases). Germline V CDR1 and CDR2: SQVTM, ANQGSEA. The CDR3 covers 13 residues. CDR3 DNA sequence: TGCGGGGTCCGAGCCCCAGGGTATGAAAAACTGTTTTTT. This gives the protein CGVRAPGYEKLFF.

The rearrangement uses TRBV10-3 and TRBJ2-1, with 9 bases fitting TRBD2. The CDR3 loop spans 16 amino acids. Germline V gives CDR1 ENHRY, CDR2 SYGVKD. Losses at the gene ends were 0 bases for V and 7 bases for J; bases not matched to a gene: 7. CDR3 coding DNA: TGTGCCATCAGTGAGTCCTTAGCGGGAGTAGGAAATGAGCAGTTCTTC. This translates into CAISESLAGVGNEQFF.

This clone has a single count. The chain is built from TRBV28 and TRBJ1-1, with 8 positions matching TRBD1. Trimming removed 2 bases from V and 3 bases from J; junction bases left unmatched: 2. Germline-derived CDR1 and CDR2 are MDHEN and SYDVKM. CDR3 length: 14 amino acids. CDR3 region: CASSLARGHTEAFF. CDR3 DNA: TGTGCCAGCAGTTTAGCCAGGGGGCACACTGAAGCTTTCTTT.

This clone was picked up a small number of times. J is TRBJ2-5 and V is TRBV7-9, with 7 bases fitting TRBD2. The CDR3 consists of 17 residues. The germline V gene encodes CDR1 SEHNR and CDR2 FQNEAQ (reference sequence). Unmatched junction bases numbered 8, after V lost 0 bases and J lost 1 base. CDR3 DNA: TGTGCCAGCAGCTTAGCCCCGGGAGGCGGGGGCCAAGAGACCCAGTACTTC. Its protein is CASSLAPGGGGQETQYF.

The V gene is TRBV6-6, the J gene TRBJ2-7; TRBD1 is a possible D gene (5 bases). Trimming removed 2 bases from V and 6 bases from J, with 11 bases in between. Germline V gene data show CDR1 as MNHNY and CDR2 as SVGAGI (reference sequence). The length of the CDR3 is 13 residues. In DNA, the CDR3 is TGTGCCAGCAGTTACGAGTTAAGGGGCGAGCAGTACTTC. This translates into CASSYELRGEQYF.

V usage is TRBV28 and J usage is TRBJ2-1; 10 bases are shared with TRBD2. Germline V CDR1 and CDR2: MDHEN, SYDVKM. CDR3 length: 17 residues. The V gene end was trimmed by 10 bases and the J gene end by 2 bases; junction bases not matched to a gene: 14. The CDR3 here is CATLAGGAIMPYNEQFF. CDR3 DNA sequence: TGTGCCACCTTAGCGGGAGGCGCTATTATGCCCTACAATGAGCAGTTCTTC.

The rearrangement joins TRBV27 to TRBJ2-7; 13 bases fit TRBD2. This CDR3 is 14 amino acids long. Germline V gene sequence: CDR1 MNHEY, CDR2 SMNVEV (reference sequence). With V trimmed by 5 bases and J by 6 bases, 4 bases remained unmatched. The CDR3 reads CASSQRLAGGEQYF. CDR3 sequence (DNA): TGTGCCAGCAGTCAGCGACTAGCGGGAGGCGAGCAGTACTTC.

The chain joins TRBV20-1 to TRBJ2-5; TRBD2 agrees at 8 bases. Germline assignment: CDR1 DFQATT and CDR2 SNEGSKA (reference sequence). The CDR3 spans 11 residues. V gave up 5 bases and J gave up 5 bases; unmatched junction bases: 1. CDR3 loop: CSALAGETQYF. The CDR3 DNA sequence: TGCAGTGCTTTAGCGGGGGAGACCCAGTACTTC.

The chain recombines TRBV9 with TRBJ1-1; no clear D gene. From germline, CDR1 is SGDLS and CDR2 YYNGEE. V lost 0 bases and J 1 base, leaving 10 bases between the germline ends. The CDR3 has 15 amino acids. As DNA, the CDR3 is TGTGCCAGCAGCGTAGGAGGTGGCTCGAACACTGAAGCTTTCTTT. It specifies CASSVGGGSNTEAFF.

This chain uses TRBV2 with TRBJ2-3; 10 positions agree with TRBD2. With V trimmed by 4 bases and J by 4 bases, 8 bases remained unmatched. The germline V gene has CDR1 SNHLY and CDR2 FYNNEI. This CDR3 has 16 amino acids. CDR3 nucleotide sequence: TGTGCCAGCAGTGGTCTAGCGGGAGTATCGGCAGATACGCAGTATTTT. Translating gives CASSGLAGVSADTQYF.

This sequence joins TRBV7-6 and TRBJ2-7; possibly TRBD1 for D (6 bases). Germline assignment: CDR1 SGHVS and CDR2 FNYEAQ. This CDR3 has 15 amino acids. Trimming stripped 2 bases from V and 7 bases from J, with 18 bases between. The CDR3 protein is CASSLRDTLGKEQYF. The CDR3 DNA is TGTGCCAGCAGCTTACGGGACACCCTAGGTAAAGAGCAGTACTTC.

V is TRBV5-1 and J is TRBJ1-4; 9 bases map to TRBD1. V lost 1 base to trimming and J lost 8 bases; unmatched junction nucleotides: 3. The CDR3 has 14 amino acids. Per germline, CDR1 SGHRS and CDR2 YFSETQ. The CDR3 spells CASSLLTGGEKLFF. DNA for the CDR3: TGCGCCAGCAGCTTGTTGACAGGGGGGGAAAAACTGTTTTTT.

The V call is TRBV7-2, the J call TRBJ2-7; 9 positions agree with TRBD1. The length of the CDR3 is 15 residues. The germline gives CDR1 SGHTA, CDR2 FQGNSA. J gave up 0 bases and V 2 bases, and 2 bases lay outside the gene matches. DNA for the CDR3: TGTGCCAGCAGCTTAACGGGACAGGGCTCCTACGAGCAGTACTTC. It yields the protein CASSLTGQGSYEQYF.

The chain recombines TRBV29-1 with TRBJ2-3; TRBD2 is a possible D gene (5 bases). Germline V lookup: CDR1 SQVTM, CDR2 ANQGSEA. There are 14 residues in the CDR3. V lost 1 base to trimming and J lost 11 bases, with 19 bases between them. The CDR3 sequence: CSVEVGLTQMVQYF. Written as DNA, the CDR3 is TGCAGCGTTGAAGTCGGACTTACACAGATGGTGCAGTATTTT.

This chain joins TRBV4-3 and TRBJ2-7; D perhaps matches TRBD1 (5 bases). This CDR3 has 15 residues. CDR1 LGHNA and CDR2 YSLEER come from the germline V gene. With 4 bases removed from V and 3 bases from J, the gap between germline ends came to 16 bases. CDR3 DNA sequence: TGCGCCAGCAGCCGGTCGACAGCCACTTACTACGAGCAGTACTTC. Its translation is CASSRSTATYYEQYF.

The V call is TRBV5-4, the J call TRBJ2-7, with 10 bases fitting TRBD2. Germline V lookup: CDR1 SGHNT, CDR2 YYREEE (reference sequence). This CDR3 region has 15 residues. V was clipped by 0 bases and J by 3 bases; unmatched bases: 3. As DNA, the CDR3 is TGTGCCAGCAGCTTGGAACTAGCGGGAAACTACGAGCAGTACTTC. Amino acids: CASSLELAGNYEQYF.

This clone was counted a single time. This chain links TRBV9 with TRBJ2-7; no firm D call. Germline values: CDR1 SGDLS, CDR2 YYNGEE. Trimming removed 0 bases from V and 2 bases from J, with 12 bases in between. The CDR3 spans 15 residues. The CDR3 protein is CASSVDPSSTYEQYF. In DNA, the CDR3 is TGTGCCAGCAGCGTAGATCCTAGTTCTACCTACGAGCAGTACTTC.

The chain links TRBV29-1 to TRBJ1-1; D is unresolved. This CDR3 spans 13 amino acids. Between the trimmed V and J ends, which lost 3 bases and 1 base, there was a span of 9 bases. Germline lookup yields CDR1 SQVTM and CDR2 ANQGSEA. The CDR3: CSVELGRNTEAFF. DNA for the CDR3: TGCAGCGTTGAGTTGGGCAGGAACACTGAAGCTTTCTTT.

This chain links TRBV30 with TRBJ1-1; tentative D call: TRBD1 (5 bases). The V end was cut by 2 bases, the J end by 7 bases, with 11 bases between. The CDR3 runs 12 residues. Germline V gene lookup returns CDR1 GTSNPN and CDR2 SVGIG (reference sequence). This CDR3 is CAWSSTGIEAFF. CDR3 bases: TGTGCCTGGAGTAGCACAGGCATTGAAGCTTTCTTT.

V usage is TRBV6-7 and J usage is TRBJ1-1, with a possible D match to TRBD1 (6 bases). TRBV6-7 is classed as an ORF, of uncertain function. The CDR3 contains 16 residues. Trimming took off 2 bases at V and 1 base at J, with 14 bases between the two ends. CDR3 loop: CASSYLQGQTNTEAFF. CDR3 DNA sequence: TGTGCCAGCAGTTACCTGCAGGGGCAGACGAACACTGAAGCTTTCTTT.